These 5 T cell receptor beta chains were sequenced from one sample in a study of cytomegalovirus exposure and HLA in healthy donors. 60 Vbeta and 13 Jbeta primers were used in PCR. Measured with immunoSEQ multiplex PCR; TCRdb has only the in-frame clones, and not every one. The data show 200,000 or so clones, with approximately 80% seen just once and roughly 0.71% held by the top ten. Input material: PBMCs. The receptors stem from a boy between 2 and 10 years old in good health and CMV-seronegative.

V and J are TRBV14 and TRBJ1-2; D ambiguous. The V and J ends lost 4 bases and 4 bases respectively, with 13 bases between them. The germline V gene encodes CDR1 SGHDN and CDR2 FVKESK. The CDR3 runs to 14 residues. The CDR3 spells CASSPSSGSYGYTF. The DNA for the CDR3 is TGTGCCAGCAGCCCCTCGTCGGGGTCCTATGGCTACACCTTC.

V and J are TRBV5-5 and TRBJ2-1; a possible D gene is TRBD1 (5 bases). Germline V gives CDR1 SGHKS, CDR2 YYEKEE (reference sequence). V dropped 3 bases and J dropped 4 bases, with 8 bases sitting between them. The CDR3 consists of 13 residues. CDR3 nucleotide sequence: TGTGCCAGCAGCTCGGACACATACAATGAGCAGTTCTTC. Translation: CASSSDTYNEQFF.

This clone was recorded only once. The genes are TRBV7-2 and TRBJ2-6; no definite D call. V dropped 1 base and J dropped 0 bases, with 13 bases sitting between them. Germline assignment: CDR1 SGHTA and CDR2 FQGNSA. The CDR3 length is 18 residues. CDR3 bases: TGTGCCAGCAGCTTAGTCGCCATTGAGGTCTCTGGGGCCAACGTCCTGACTTTC. Its protein is CASSLVAIEVSGANVLTF.

This rearrangement joins TRBV29-1 to TRBJ1-4; D may be TRBD1 (5 bases). From germline, CDR1 is SQVTM and CDR2 ANQGSEA. The V gene lost 4 bases and the J gene lost 8 bases, with 14 bases spanning the gap. CDR3 length equals 13 residues. The CDR3 sequence: CSVGVQGVEKLFF. CDR3 in DNA: TGCAGCGTTGGAGTTCAGGGTGTGGAAAAACTGTTTTTT. The full variable domain, in which reference TRBV29-1 and TRBJ1-4 provide the parts outside the CDR3, is SAVISQKPSRDICQRGTSLTIQCQVDSQVTMMFWYRQQPGQSLTLIATANQGSEATYESGFVIDKFPISRPNLTFSTLTVSNMSPEDSSIYLCSVGVQGVEKLFFGSGTQLSVL.

The chain employs TRBV2 and TRBJ2-7, with 7 bases aligning to TRBD1. This CDR3 has 14 residues. With V trimmed by 2 bases and J by 4 bases, 5 bases remained unmatched. Germline lookup yields CDR1 SNHLY and CDR2 FYNNEI. The CDR3 loop reads CASSELGQAYEQYF. The CDR3 nucleotides are TGTGCCAGCAGTGAACTTGGACAGGCATACGAGCAGTACTTC.